What follows are 20 T cell receptor beta chains derived from one specimen sequenced in a study of patients and donors after allogeneic stem cell transplantation. TCRdb independently ran MiXCR on the RT-PCR reads; one entry per CDR3 protein. The repertoire consists of hundreds of thousands of distinct CDR3 sequences, with 16% occurring once and the leading ten covering 7% to 7.5%. Input material: blood, either unsorted or a sorted T cell fraction (not recorded which). These receptors were obtained from a human donor who was either an allogeneic HSCT recipient or a stem cell or donor lymphocyte infusion donor (not recorded which). It is not recorded whose cells these are; they may come from a transplant donor.

The chain couples TRBV29-1 to TRBJ2-7, with TRBD1 as a possible D gene (6 bases). The germline V gene encodes CDR1 SQVTM and CDR2 ANQGSEA. This CDR3 has 13 residues. V gave up 6 bases and J gave up 6 bases, with 18 bases separating them. Here the CDR3 DNA reads TGCAGCGTACGTAACCGGGACATCTCCGAGCAGTACTTC. As protein: CSVRNRDISEQYF.

This clonotype was seen a handful of times. The gene calls are TRBV7-9 and TRBJ2-1; D remains ambiguous. The CDR3 length is 16 residues. In germline, CDR1 is SEHNR, CDR2 FQNEAQ (reference sequence). Trimming removed 2 bases from V and 7 bases from J, with 18 bases in between. The chain's CDR3 is CASSLLLPAVSNEQFF. DNA of the CDR3: TGTGCCAGCAGCTTATTACTTCCCGCTGTGAGTAATGAGCAGTTCTTC.

This clonotype appeared a few times. CDR3 residues: CASSLVAPITEAFF. The CDR3 DNA reads TGTGCCAGCAGCTTAGTGGCGCCCATTACTGAAGCTTTCTTT. The V gene is TRBV7-9, the J gene TRBJ1-1; D is undetermined. Germline CDR1 is SEHNR and CDR2 is FQNEAQ (reference sequence). The ends were cut back, 1 base at V and 5 bases at J, with 11 bases in the middle. The CDR3 spans 14 residues.

This clonotype was observed many times. The chain couples TRBV12-3 or TRBV12-4 to TRBJ1-2; unclear D gene. The CDR3 length is 15 residues. The germline V and J ends were trimmed by 1 base and 4 bases, with 13 bases remaining between them. CDR3 loop: CASSLVPGRSYGYTF. DNA for the CDR3: TGTGCCAGCAGTTTAGTCCCAGGACGAAGCTATGGCTACACCTTC.

This clonotype was detected only once. The chain uses TRBV5-1 and TRBJ2-3, with TRBD1 as a possible D gene (6 bases). V was shortened by 4 bases and J by 5 bases, with 14 bases between the two germline ends. CDR1 and CDR2 (germline): SGHRS, YFSETQ. The CDR3 runs to 14 residues. Written as DNA, the CDR3 is TGCGCCAGCAGCGCTAGCACAGGGAGAGATACGCAGTATTTT. Translating it yields CASSASTGRDTQYF.

This clonotype was seen a handful of times. The chain uses TRBV2 and TRBJ2-7, with 8 nucleotides matching TRBD2. CDR1 and CDR2 (germline): SNHLY, FYNNEI. The CDR3 totals 14 residues. After removal of 2 bases from V and 6 bases from J, the junction contained 6 bases not matched to a gene. The CDR3 protein is CASSEYSGIVEQYF. The DNA of the CDR3 is TGTGCCAGCAGTGAATATAGCGGGATAGTCGAGCAGTACTTC.

This chain joins TRBV6-2 or TRBV6-3 and TRBJ2-1; 15 bases match TRBD2. The V segment lost 6 bases and the J segment 7 bases; nucleotides outside the gene matches: 7. There are 16 residues in the CDR3. CDR1 and CDR2 (germline): MNHEY, SVGEGT. CDR3 DNA sequence: TGTGCCAGCAGACCAGGACTAGCGGGGGGGCCTAATGAGCAGTTCTTC. This translates into CASRPGLAGGPNEQFF.

The CDR3 reads CSARDQLLAGLDIYEQYF. The CDR3 DNA reads as TGCAGTGCTAGAGATCAGCTACTAGCGGGACTAGACATTTACGAGCAGTACTTC. This chain joins TRBV20-1 and TRBJ2-7; 10 bases align to TRBD2. The CDR3 has 18 amino acids. The V gene end was trimmed by 0 bases and the J gene end by 4 bases; junction bases not matched to a gene: 15. Germline V gene lookup returns CDR1 DFQATT and CDR2 SNEGSKA (reference sequence).

With regard to this clonotype: At one of its ends the junction is not consistent with the germline gene, which may arise from a read error. The rearrangement uses TRBV7-2 and TRBJ1-2; 10 bases are shared with TRBD1. CDR1 is SGHTA, CDR2 FQGNSA, per germline. CDR3 length: 15 amino acids. The CDR3 loop reads CASSLADRGYYGYTF. In DNA, the CDR3 is TGTGCCAGCAGCCTAGCGGACAGGGGGTACTATGGCTACACCTTC.

This clonotype was detected only a few times. The chain employs TRBV4-3 and TRBJ2-7; 10 nucleotides align to TRBD1. The CDR3 spans 16 residues. The ends lost 3 bases at V and 3 bases at J; junction bases unmatched: 8. The germline V gene encodes CDR1 LGHNA and CDR2 YSLEER. The CDR3 region has the DNA TGCGCCAGCAGCCAGGGGACAGGGGACGTGGACTACGAGCAGTACTTC. Translating it yields CASSQGTGDVDYEQYF.

The genes are TRBV18 and TRBJ2-1; weak D call: TRBD1 (6 bases). With 6 bases removed from V and 10 bases from J, the gap between germline ends came to 13 bases. This CDR3 region has 12 residues. Germline V gene data show CDR1 as KGHSH and CDR2 as LQKENI. CDR3 in DNA: TGTGCCAGCTCGCAAACAGGGAACGAGCAGTTCTTC. It specifies CASSQTGNEQFF.

This clonotype was recorded a few times. The V call is TRBV12-3 or TRBV12-4, the J call TRBJ2-5, with a possible D match to TRBD2 (7 bases). V lost 3 bases, J lost 3 bases, and 17 bases lay in between. This CDR3 contains 16 residues. The CDR3 spells CASSLGGARLKETQYF. The CDR3 DNA sequence: TGTGCCAGCAGTTTGGGGGGGGCTCGGTTGAAAGAGACCCAGTACTTC.

V usage is TRBV10-3 and J usage is TRBJ2-3; perhaps TRBD2 as D (6 bases). The CDR3 is 16 amino acids. The germline V gene has CDR1 ENHRY and CDR2 SYGVKD. V was clipped by 5 bases and J by 0 bases, with 15 bases between them. The CDR3 bases are TGTGCCATCAGTTTGCGAGCTAGCGTAAGCACAGATACGCAGTATTTT. It specifies CAISLRASVSTDTQYF.

This clonotype occurred a few times. The genes are TRBV20-1 and TRBJ1-2; 7 bases align to TRBD1. V shed 2 bases and J 6 bases; nucleotides not matched to a gene: 3. Germline CDR1 reads DFQATT; CDR2 reads SNEGSKA (reference sequence). The CDR3 runs 12 residues. The CDR3 reads CSARRGGDGYTF. DNA for the CDR3: TGCAGTGCTAGACGAGGGGGCGATGGCTACACCTTC.

V usage is TRBV6-1 and J usage is TRBJ1-3; D not resolved. Germline V gene data show CDR1 as MNHNS and CDR2 as SASEGT. The CDR3 sequence is 14 residues long. Trimming shortened V by 3 bases and J by 0 bases, and 6 bases separated the two germline ends. DNA for the CDR3: TGTGCCAGCAGTGACCCTATCTCTGGAAACACCATATATTTT. Translated: CASSDPISGNTIYF.

The chain uses TRBV25-1 and TRBJ1-2; no clear D. The CDR3 runs to 14 residues. Germline lookup yields CDR1 MGHDK and CDR2 SYGVNS. With 5 bases removed from V and 2 bases from J, the gap between germline ends came to 12 bases. This chain's CDR3 is CASSPSPSNYGYTF. CDR3 coding DNA: TGTGCCAGCAGTCCAAGTCCCAGCAACTATGGCTACACCTTC.

This clonotype was seen only a few times. The gene calls are TRBV28 and TRBJ2-7; 7 nucleotides align to TRBD1. Losses at the gene ends were 6 bases for V and 0 bases for J; bases not matched to a gene: 5. The germline V gene has CDR1 MDHEN and CDR2 SYDVKM. The CDR3 contains 14 residues. CDR3 in DNA: TGTGCCAGCAGCCGGGGACAGATCTCCTACGAGCAGTACTTC. Amino acid sequence: CASSRGQISYEQYF.

This clonotype was found a few times. This chain uses TRBV20-1 with TRBJ1-5; tentative D call: TRBD1 (5 bases). The germline V gene has CDR1 DFQATT and CDR2 SNEGSKA (reference sequence). This CDR3 comprises 14 residues. V was cut by 3 bases and J by 1 base, with 10 bases left in between. The DNA for the CDR3 is TGCAGTGCTAGGAACAGGAGGAGCAATCAGCCCCAGCATTTT. Amino acid sequence: CSARNRRSNQPQHF.

Ten or more counts support this clonotype. This chain joins TRBV29-1 and TRBJ2-5; D remains ambiguous. Germline values: CDR1 SQVTM, CDR2 ANQGSEA. V lost 4 bases to trimming and J lost 1 base, with 4 bases between them. The CDR3 has 11 amino acids. CDR3 sequence (DNA): TGCAGCGTTGTGGGCCAAGAGACCCAGTACTTC. Protein: CSVVGQETQYF.

This clonotype was recorded a few times. The chain joins TRBV20-1 to TRBJ1-5; possibly TRBD1 for D (6 bases). Trimming stripped 3 bases from V and 2 bases from J, with 14 bases between. The CDR3 is made up of 15 amino acids. Germline loops: CDR1 DFQATT, CDR2 SNEGSKA (reference sequence). CDR3 residues: CSARGGTRGNQPQHF. In nucleotides, the CDR3 is TGCAGTGCTAGGGGGGGGACAAGGGGCAATCAGCCCCAGCATTTT.